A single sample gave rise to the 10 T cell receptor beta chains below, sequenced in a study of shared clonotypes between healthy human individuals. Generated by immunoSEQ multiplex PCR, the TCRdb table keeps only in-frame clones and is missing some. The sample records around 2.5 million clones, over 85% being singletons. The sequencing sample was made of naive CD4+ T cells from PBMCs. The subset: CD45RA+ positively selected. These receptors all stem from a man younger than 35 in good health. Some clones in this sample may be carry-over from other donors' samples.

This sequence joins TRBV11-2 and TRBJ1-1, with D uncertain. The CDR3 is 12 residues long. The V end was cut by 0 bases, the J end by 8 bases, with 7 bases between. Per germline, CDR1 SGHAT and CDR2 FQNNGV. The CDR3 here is CASSLDLGEAFF. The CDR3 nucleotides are TGTGCCAGCAGCTTAGATTTGGGGGAAGCTTTCTTT.

The CDR3 coding sequence is TGTGCCAGCAGCCCCAACAGGGTCTATAGCAATCAGCCCCAGCATTTT. This codes for CASSPNRVYSNQPQHF. V and J are TRBV11-2 and TRBJ1-5; D possibly corresponds to TRBD1 (6 bases). The CDR3 spans 16 residues. The V gene lost 5 bases and the J gene lost 0 bases, with 14 bases spanning the gap. Germline V CDR1 and CDR2: SGHAT, FQNNGV.

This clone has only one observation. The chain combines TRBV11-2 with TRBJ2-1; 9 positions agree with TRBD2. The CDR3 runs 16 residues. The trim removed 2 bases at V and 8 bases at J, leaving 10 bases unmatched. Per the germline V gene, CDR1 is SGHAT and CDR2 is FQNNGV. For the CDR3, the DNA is TGTGCCAGCAGCTTATCCGATAGCGGGAGATCGTATGAGCAGTTCTTC. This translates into CASSLSDSGRSYEQFF.

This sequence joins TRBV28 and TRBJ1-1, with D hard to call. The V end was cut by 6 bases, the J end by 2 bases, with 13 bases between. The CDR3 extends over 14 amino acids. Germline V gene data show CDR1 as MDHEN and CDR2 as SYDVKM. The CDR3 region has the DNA TGTGCCAGCAGAGGAGAAAGGGCTAACACTGAAGCTTTCTTT. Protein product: CASRGERANTEAFF.

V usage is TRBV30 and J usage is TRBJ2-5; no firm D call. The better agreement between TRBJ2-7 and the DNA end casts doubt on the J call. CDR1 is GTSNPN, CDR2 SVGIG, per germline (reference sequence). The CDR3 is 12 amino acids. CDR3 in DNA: TGTGCCTGTACTCACCGAGCTTACGAGCAGTACTTC. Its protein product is CACTHRAYEQYF.

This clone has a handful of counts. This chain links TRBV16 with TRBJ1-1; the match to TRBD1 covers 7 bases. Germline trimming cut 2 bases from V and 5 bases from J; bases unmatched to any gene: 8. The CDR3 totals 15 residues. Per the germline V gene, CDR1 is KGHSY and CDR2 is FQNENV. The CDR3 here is CASSQRQGKGTEAFF. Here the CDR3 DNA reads TGTGCCAGCAGCCAACGACAGGGTAAGGGTACTGAAGCTTTCTTT. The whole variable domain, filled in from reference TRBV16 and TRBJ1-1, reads GEEVAQTPKHLVRGEGQKAKLYCAPIKGHSYVFWYQQVLKNEFKFLISFQNENVFDETGMPKERFSAKCLPNSPCSLEIQATKLEDSAVYFCASSQRQGKGTEAFFGQGTRLTVV.

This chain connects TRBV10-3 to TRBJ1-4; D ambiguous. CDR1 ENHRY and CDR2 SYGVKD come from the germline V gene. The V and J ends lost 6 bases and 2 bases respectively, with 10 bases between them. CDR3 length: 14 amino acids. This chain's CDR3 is CAIRSTPTNEKLFF. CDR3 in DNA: TGTGCCATCAGATCGACCCCGACTAATGAAAAACTGTTTTTT.

In nucleotides, the CDR3 is TGTGCCAGCTCGCGGACGGGAGTCAATCAGCCCCAGCATTTT. This encodes CASSRTGVNQPQHF. The V gene is TRBV18, the J gene TRBJ1-5; D remains ambiguous. The CDR3 length is 14 residues. V lost 6 bases, J lost 3 bases, and 12 bases lay in between. The germline V gene encodes CDR1 KGHSH and CDR2 LQKENI.

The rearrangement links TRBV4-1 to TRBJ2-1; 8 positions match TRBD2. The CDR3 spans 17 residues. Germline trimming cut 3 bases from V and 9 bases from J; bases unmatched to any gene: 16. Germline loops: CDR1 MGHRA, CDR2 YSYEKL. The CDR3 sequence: CASSHPALSGRLSEQFF. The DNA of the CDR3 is TGCGCCAGCAGCCATCCTGCCTTGAGCGGGAGATTGAGTGAGCAGTTCTTC.

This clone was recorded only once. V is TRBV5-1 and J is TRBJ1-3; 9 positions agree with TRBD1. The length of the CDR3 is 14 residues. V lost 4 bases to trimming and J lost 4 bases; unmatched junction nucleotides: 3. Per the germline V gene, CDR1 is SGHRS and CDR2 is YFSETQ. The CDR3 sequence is CASSRDREGNTIYF. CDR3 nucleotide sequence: TGCGCCAGCAGCCGGGACAGGGAAGGAAACACCATATATTTT.